The 5 T cell receptor beta chains presented below share a single source sample, sequenced in a study of T cell responses to AZD1222 COVID-19 vaccine (dated by TCRdb to 2020 to 2023). This specimen's time point label, per the study, means: baseline before first vaccination. The meaning of the sample's treatment or condition label: meningococcal conjugate vaccine given as trial control. The library relied on the immunoSEQ multiplex PCR assay. What TCRdb holds here is the immuneACCESS table cut down to in-frame rearrangements. Part of the clones is not present; checked against another copy, under half of the missing clones reflect an unresolved V gene, and the others are unexplained. Counted in this sample were 150,000 to 200,000 clones; about nine tenths of them appeared once. The top ten constitute 2.5% to 3% of the sample. The input for sequencing was peripheral blood, taken on day 0 of MenACWY control vaccination. The receptors derive from an adult in good health.

V gene TRBV30 combines with J gene TRBJ2-3, with 7 bases lining up with TRBD1. This CDR3 has 14 amino acids. Germline values: CDR1 GTSNPN, CDR2 SVGIG (reference sequence). J lost 0 bases, V lost 3 bases, and 3 bases had no gene match. DNA of the CDR3: TGTGCCTGGAGGGGGACAGCCAGCACAGATACGCAGTATTTT. Translated: CAWRGTASTDTQYF.

V gene TRBV28 combines with J gene TRBJ2-7; a possible D gene is TRBD2 (5 bases). V was pared by 5 bases and J by 5 bases, with 16 bases between. The CDR3 contains 14 residues. The germline CDR1 and CDR2 sequences are MDHEN and SYDVKM. CDR3 protein: CASSPPPQADEQYF. The DNA for the CDR3 is TGTGCCAGCAGTCCCCCCCCACAAGCGGACGAGCAGTACTTC.

This chain joins TRBV28 and TRBJ2-5; TRBD2 matches at 8 bases. The CDR3 consists of 15 residues. V shed 5 bases, J shed 1 base, and the junction held 6 bases outside the gene matches. Germline CDR1 and CDR2: MDHEN and SYDVKM. The CDR3 nucleotides are TGTGCCAGCAGTCCCTATAGCGGGACCCAAGAGACCCAGTACTTC. Its protein product is CASSPYSGTQETQYF.

This chain uses TRBV19 with TRBJ1-5; D not resolved. V was clipped by 7 bases and J by 6 bases, with 16 bases between them. The CDR3 is 14 residues long. CDR1 is LNHDA, CDR2 SQIVND, per germline (reference sequence). CDR3 in DNA: TGTGCCAGTACTTCCGGGAATCGAGTTCAGCCCCAGCATTTT. Translated, it gives CASTSGNRVQPQHF.

The chain joins TRBV2 to TRBJ2-3, with TRBD2 matching 13 bases. The trim removed 5 bases at V and 9 bases at J, leaving 11 bases unmatched. Germline V gives CDR1 SNHLY, CDR2 FYNNEI. CDR3 length equals 16 residues. DNA of the CDR3: TGTGCCAGCAGTTTGACTAGCGGGGGGACCATATCCACGCAGTATTTT. Amino acid sequence: CASSLTSGGTISTQYF.